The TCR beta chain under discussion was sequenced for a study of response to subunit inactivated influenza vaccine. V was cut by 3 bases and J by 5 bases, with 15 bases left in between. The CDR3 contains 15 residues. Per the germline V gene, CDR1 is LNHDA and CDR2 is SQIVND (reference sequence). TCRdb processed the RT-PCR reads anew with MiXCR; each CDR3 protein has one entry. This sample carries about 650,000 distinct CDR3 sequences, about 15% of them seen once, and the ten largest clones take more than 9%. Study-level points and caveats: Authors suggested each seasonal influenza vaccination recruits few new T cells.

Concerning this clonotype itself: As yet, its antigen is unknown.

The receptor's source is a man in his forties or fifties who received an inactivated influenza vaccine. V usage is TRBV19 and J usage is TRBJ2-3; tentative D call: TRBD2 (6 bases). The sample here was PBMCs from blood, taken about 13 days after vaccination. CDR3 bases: TGTGCCAGTAGTATTGGGGCGGCGGGGCAAGATACGCAGTATTTT. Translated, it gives CASSIGAAGQDTQYF.